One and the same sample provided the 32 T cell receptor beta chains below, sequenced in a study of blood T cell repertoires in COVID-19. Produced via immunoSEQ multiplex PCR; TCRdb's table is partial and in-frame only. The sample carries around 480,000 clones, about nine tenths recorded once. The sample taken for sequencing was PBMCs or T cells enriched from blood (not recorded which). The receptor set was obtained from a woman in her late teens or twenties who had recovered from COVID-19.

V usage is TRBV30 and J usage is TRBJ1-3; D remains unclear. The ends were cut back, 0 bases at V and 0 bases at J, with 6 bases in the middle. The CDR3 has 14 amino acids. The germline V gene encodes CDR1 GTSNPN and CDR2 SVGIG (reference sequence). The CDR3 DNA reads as TGTGCCTGGAGTGTACTCATCTCTGGAAACACCATATATTTT. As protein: CAWSVLISGNTIYF.

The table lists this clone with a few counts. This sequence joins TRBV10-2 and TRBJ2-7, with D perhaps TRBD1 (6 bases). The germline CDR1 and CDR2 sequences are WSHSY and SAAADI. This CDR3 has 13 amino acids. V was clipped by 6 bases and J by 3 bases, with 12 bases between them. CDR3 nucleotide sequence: TGCGCCAGCAGAACCGGGACACTCTACGAGCAGTACTTC. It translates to CASRTGTLYEQYF.

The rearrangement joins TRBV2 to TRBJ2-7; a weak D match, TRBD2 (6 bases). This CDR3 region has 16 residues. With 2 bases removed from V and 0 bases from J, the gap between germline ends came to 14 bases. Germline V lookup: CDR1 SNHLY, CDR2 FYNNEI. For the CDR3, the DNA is TGTGCCAGCAGTGAAAACGGCGGGGAGAGCTCCTACGAGCAGTACTTC. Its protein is CASSENGGESSYEQYF.

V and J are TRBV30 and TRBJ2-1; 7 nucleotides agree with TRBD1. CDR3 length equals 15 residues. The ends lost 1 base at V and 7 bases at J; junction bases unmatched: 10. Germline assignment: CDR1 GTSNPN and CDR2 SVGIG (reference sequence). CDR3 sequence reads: CAWSGRTGWANEQFF. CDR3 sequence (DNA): TGTGCCTGGAGTGGTAGGACAGGATGGGCTAATGAGCAGTTCTTC. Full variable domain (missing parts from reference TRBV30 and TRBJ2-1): SQTIHQWPATLVQPVGSPLSLECTVEGTSNPNLYWYRQAAGRGLQLLFYSVGIGQISSEVPQNLSASRPQDRQFILSSKKLLLSDSGFYLCAWSGRTGWANEQFFGPGTRLTVL.

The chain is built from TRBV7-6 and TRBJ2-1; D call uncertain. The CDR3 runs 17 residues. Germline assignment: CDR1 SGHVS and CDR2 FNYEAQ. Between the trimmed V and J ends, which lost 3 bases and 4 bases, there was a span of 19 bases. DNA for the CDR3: TGTGCCAGCAGCTTCACATTTTCCGGCACTACTTACAATGAGCAGTTCTTC. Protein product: CASSFTFSGTTYNEQFF.

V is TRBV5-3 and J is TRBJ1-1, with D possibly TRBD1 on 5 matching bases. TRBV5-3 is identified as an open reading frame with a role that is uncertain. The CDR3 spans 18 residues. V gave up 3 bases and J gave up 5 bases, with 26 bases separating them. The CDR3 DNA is TGTGCCAGAAGCTCCTTTTGGGGGAGGATGACTGATGGGACTGAAGCTTTCTTT. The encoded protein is CARSSFWGRMTDGTEAFF.

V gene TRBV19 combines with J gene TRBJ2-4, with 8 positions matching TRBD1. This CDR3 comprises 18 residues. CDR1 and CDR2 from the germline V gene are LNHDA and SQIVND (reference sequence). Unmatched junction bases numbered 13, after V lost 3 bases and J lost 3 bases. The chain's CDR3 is CASSIELVADRGKNIQYF. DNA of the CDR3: TGTGCCAGTAGTATCGAACTAGTGGCAGACAGGGGCAAAAACATTCAGTACTTC.

CDR3 sequence: CASTGQGPEHF. CDR3 DNA: TGTGCCAGTACGGGACAGGGGCCTGAGCATTTT. The chain combines TRBV19 with TRBJ1-5; TRBD1 agrees at 10 bases. The CDR3 is 11 residues long. The V gene end was trimmed by 7 bases and the J gene end by 14 bases; junction bases not matched to a gene: 5. Germline V gene lookup returns CDR1 LNHDA and CDR2 SQIVND (reference sequence). The entire variable domain, with the rest obtained from reference TRBV19 and TRBJ1-5, is as follows: DGGITQSPKYLFRKEGQNVTLSCEQNLNHDAMYWYRQDPGQGLRLIYYSQIVNDFQKGDIAEGYSVSREKKESFPLTVTSAQKNPTAFYLCASTGQGPEHFGDGTRLSIL.

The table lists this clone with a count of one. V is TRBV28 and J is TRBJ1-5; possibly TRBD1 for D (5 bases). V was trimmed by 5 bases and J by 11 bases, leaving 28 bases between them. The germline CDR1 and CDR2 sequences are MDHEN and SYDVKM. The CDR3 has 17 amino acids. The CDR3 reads CASSENGTPPEGSAQHF. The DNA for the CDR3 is TGTGCCAGCAGTGAGAACGGGACTCCTCCTGAAGGGTCAGCCCAGCATTTT.

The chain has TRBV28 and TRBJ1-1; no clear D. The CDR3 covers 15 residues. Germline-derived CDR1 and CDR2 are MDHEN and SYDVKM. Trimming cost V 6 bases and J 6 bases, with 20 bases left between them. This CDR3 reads CASSPMGRVGPEAFF. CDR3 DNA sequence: TGTGCCAGCAGCCCCATGGGGAGGGTAGGACCTGAAGCTTTCTTT.

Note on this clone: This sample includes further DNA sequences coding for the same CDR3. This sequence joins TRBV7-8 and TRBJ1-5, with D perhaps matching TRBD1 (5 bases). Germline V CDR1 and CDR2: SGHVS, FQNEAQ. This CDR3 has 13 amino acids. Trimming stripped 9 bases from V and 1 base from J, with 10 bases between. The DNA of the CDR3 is TGTGCCAGTTCCTCAGGGAGCAATCAGCCCCAGCATTTT. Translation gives CASSSGSNQPQHF.

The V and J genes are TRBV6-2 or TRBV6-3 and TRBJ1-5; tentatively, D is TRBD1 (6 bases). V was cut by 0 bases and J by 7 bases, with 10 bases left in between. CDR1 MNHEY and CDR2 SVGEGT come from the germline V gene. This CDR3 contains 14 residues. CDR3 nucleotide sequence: TGTGCCAGCAGTTACTCCGGCAGGGGACAGCCCCAGCATTTT. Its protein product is CASSYSGRGQPQHF.

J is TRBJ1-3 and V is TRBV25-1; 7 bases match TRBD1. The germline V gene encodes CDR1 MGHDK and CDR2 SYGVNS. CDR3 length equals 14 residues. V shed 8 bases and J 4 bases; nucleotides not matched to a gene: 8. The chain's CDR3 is CASLGTESGNTIYF. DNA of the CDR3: TGTGCCAGCCTAGGGACAGAATCGGGAAACACCATATATTTT. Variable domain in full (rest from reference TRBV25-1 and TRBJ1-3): EADIYQTPRYLVIGTGKKITLECSQTMGHDKMYWYQQDPGMELHLIHYSYGVNSTEKGDLSSESTVSRIRTEHFPLTLESARPSHTSQYLCASLGTESGNTIYFGEGSWLTVV.

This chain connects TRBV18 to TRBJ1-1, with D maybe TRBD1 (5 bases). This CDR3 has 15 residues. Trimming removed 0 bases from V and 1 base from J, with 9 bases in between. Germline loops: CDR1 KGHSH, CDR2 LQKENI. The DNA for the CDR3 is TGTGCCAGCTCACCACCGGCCAGGGCGAACACTGAAGCTTTCTTT. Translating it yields CASSPPARANTEAFF.

This CDR3 is CASSIPHKGQGSNEQFF. The CDR3 DNA reads TGTGCCAGTAGTATACCCCACAAAGGACAGGGCTCGAATGAGCAGTTCTTC. The genes are TRBV19 and TRBJ2-1; TRBD1 agrees at 8 bases. V gave up 2 bases and J gave up 7 bases; unmatched junction bases: 13. This CDR3 is built from 17 residues. Per the germline V gene, CDR1 is LNHDA and CDR2 is SQIVND (reference sequence).

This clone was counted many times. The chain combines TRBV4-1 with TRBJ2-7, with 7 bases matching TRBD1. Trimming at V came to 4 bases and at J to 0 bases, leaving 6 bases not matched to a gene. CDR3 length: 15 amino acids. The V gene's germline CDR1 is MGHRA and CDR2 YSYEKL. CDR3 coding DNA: TGCGCCAGCAGCCGAGGGACAGCGAGCTCCTACGAGCAGTACTTC. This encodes CASSRGTASSYEQYF.

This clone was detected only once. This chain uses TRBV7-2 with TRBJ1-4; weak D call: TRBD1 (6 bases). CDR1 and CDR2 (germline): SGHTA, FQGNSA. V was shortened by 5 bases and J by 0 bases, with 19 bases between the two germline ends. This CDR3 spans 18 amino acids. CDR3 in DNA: TGTGCCAGCAGCCCCCGGGGGGGCCGCCGGGCAACTAATGAAAAACTGTTTTTT. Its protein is CASSPRGGRRATNEKLFF.

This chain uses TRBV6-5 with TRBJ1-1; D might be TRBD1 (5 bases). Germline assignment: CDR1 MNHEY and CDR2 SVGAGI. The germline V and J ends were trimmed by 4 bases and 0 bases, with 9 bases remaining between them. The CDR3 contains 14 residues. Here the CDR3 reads CASSSGELNTEAFF. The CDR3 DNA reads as TGTGCCAGCAGTTCGGGGGAACTGAACACTGAAGCTTTCTTT.

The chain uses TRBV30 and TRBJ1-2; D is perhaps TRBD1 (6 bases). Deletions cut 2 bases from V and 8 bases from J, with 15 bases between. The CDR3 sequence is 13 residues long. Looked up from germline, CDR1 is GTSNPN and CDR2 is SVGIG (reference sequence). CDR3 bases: TGTGCCTGGAGTCCTGGGGAGGGGGAAGGCTACACCTTC. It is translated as CAWSPGEGEGYTF.

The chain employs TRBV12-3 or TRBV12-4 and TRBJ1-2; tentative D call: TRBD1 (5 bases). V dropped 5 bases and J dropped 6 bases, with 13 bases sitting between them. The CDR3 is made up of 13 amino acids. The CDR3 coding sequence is TGTGCCAGCAGTCTAGGGGTGGAGAATGGCTACACCTTC. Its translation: CASSLGVENGYTF.

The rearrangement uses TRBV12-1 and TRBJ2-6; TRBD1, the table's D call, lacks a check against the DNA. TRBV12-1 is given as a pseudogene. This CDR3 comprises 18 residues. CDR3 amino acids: CASSFGRDRVRGANVLTF. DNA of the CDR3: TGTGCCAGCAGCTTTGGACGGGACAGGGTTCGTGGGGCCAACGTCCTGACTTTC.

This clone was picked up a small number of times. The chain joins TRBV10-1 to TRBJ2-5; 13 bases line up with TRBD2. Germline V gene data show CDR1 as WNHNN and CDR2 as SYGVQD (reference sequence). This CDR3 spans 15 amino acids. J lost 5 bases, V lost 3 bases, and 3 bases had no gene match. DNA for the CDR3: TGCGCCAGCAGTGACGGGACTAGCGGGGAGGAGACCCAGTACTTC. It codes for CASSDGTSGEETQYF.

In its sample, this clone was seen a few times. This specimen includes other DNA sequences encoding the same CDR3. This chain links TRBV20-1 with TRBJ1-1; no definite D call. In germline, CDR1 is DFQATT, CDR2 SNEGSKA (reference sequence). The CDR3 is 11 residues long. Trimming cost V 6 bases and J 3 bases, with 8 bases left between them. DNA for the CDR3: TGCAGTGCCTCGAGAGACACTGAAGCTTTCTTT. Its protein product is CSASRDTEAFF.

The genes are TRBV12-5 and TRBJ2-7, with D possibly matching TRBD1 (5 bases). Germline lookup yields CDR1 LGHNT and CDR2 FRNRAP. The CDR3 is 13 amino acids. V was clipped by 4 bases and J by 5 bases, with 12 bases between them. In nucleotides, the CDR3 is TGTGCTAGTGGTTACTCTTGGGGCGACGAGCAGTACTTC. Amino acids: CASGYSWGDEQYF.

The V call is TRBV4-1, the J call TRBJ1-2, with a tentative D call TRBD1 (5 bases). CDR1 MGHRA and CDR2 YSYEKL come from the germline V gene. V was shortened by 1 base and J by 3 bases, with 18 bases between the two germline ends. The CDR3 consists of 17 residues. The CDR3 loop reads CASSQVPGEEGYYGYTF. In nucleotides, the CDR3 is TGCGCCAGCAGCCAAGTACCCGGCGAGGAGGGGTACTATGGCTACACCTTC.

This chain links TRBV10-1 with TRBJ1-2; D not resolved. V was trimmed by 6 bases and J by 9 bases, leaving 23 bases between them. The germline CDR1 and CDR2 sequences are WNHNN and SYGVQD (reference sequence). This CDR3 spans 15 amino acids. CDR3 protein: CASSGTEEAVPCYTF. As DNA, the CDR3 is TGCGCCAGCAGCGGCACGGAGGAGGCGGTCCCCTGCTACACCTTC.

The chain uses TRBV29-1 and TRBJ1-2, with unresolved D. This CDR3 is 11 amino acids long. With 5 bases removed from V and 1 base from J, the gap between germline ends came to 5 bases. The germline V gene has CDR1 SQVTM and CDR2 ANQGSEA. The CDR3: CSVRFNYGYTF. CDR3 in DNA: TGCAGCGTTCGGTTTAACTATGGCTACACCTTC.

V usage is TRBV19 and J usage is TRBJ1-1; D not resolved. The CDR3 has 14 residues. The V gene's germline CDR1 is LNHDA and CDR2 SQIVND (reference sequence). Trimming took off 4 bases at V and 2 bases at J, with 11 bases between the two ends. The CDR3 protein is CASSTPRGNTEAFF. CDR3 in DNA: TGTGCCAGTAGTACGCCCCGGGGTAACACTGAAGCTTTCTTT.

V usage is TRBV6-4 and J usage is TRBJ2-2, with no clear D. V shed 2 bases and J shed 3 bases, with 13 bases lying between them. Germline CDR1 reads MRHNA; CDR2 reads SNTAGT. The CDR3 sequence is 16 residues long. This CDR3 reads CASSDGLTTHTGELFF. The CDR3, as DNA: TGTGCCAGCAGTGACGGCCTTACTACTCACACCGGGGAGCTGTTTTTT.

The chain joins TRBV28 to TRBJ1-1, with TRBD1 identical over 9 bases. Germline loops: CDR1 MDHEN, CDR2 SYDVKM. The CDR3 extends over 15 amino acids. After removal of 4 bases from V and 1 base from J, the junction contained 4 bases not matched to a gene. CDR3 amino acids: CASSSHRGRNTEAFF. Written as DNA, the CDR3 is TGTGCCAGCAGTTCCCACAGGGGGCGGAACACTGAAGCTTTCTTT. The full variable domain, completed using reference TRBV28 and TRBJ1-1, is DVKVTQSSRYLVKRTGEKVFLECVQDMDHENMFWYRQDPGLGLRLIYFSYDVKMKEKGDIPEGYSVSREKKERFSLILESASTNQTSMYLCASSSHRGRNTEAFFGQGTRLTVV.

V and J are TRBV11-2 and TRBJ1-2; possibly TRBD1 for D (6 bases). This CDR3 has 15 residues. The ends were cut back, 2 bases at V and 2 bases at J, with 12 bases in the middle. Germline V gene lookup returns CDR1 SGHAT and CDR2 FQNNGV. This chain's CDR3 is CASSLTPTGNYGYTF. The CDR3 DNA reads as TGTGCCAGCAGCTTAACCCCCACAGGGAACTATGGCTACACCTTC.

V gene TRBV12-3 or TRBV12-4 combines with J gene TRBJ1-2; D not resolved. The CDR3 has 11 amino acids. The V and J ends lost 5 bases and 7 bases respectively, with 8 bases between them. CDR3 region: CASSPGPGYTF. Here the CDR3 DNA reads TGTGCCAGCAGTCCGGGTCCTGGCTACACCTTC.